These 2 T cell receptor beta chains were sequenced from one sample in a study of T cells in Graves' hyperthyroidism and ophthalmopathy. RNA transcripts provided the source from which TCR beta CDR3 regions were amplified. First-round RT-PCR with HTBI primers amplified the TCR CDR3 region. Each CDR3 protein gets one entry after TCRdb re-called the multiplex PCR reads with MiXCR. Of over 700,000 distinct CDR3 sequences listed, 30% to 40% are singletons. The sequenced material came from blood. All receptors derive from a woman aged 35 to 49 with Graves' hyperthyroidism.

This clonotype was recorded at least ten times. CDR3 loop: CASSLESLRGWSSYEQYF. The CDR3 DNA follows: TGTGCCAGCAGCTTAGAGAGTCTGCGAGGGTGGTCATCCTACGAGCAGTACTTC. The J gene is TRBJ2-7, the V gene TRBV7-8; a possible D gene is TRBD2 (5 bases). Germline V gene data show CDR1 as SGHVS and CDR2 as FQNEAQ. The germline V and J ends were trimmed by 1 base and 1 base, with 20 bases remaining between them. The CDR3 sequence is 18 residues long.

This CDR3 is CASSQVQGDSEQYF. The CDR3, as DNA: TGTGCCAGCAGCCAAGTTCAAGGGGACTCCGAGCAGTACTTC. The chain is built from TRBV3-1 and TRBJ2-7, with D perhaps TRBD2 (6 bases). Trimming left V 1 base short and J 6 bases short, with 13 bases between. CDR1 is LGHDT, CDR2 YNNKEL, per germline (reference sequence). The CDR3 runs 14 residues.